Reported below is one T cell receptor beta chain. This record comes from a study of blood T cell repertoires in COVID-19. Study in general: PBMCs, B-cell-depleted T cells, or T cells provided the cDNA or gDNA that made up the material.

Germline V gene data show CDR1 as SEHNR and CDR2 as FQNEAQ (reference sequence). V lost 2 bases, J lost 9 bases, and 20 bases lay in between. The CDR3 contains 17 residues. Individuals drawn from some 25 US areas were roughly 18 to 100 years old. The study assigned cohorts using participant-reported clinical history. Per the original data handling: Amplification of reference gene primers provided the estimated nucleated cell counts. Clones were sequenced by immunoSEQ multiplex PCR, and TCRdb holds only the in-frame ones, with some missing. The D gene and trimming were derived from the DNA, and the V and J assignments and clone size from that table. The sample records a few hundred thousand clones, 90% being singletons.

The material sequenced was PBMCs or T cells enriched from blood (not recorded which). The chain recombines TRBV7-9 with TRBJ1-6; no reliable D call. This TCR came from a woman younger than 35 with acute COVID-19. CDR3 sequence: CASSLNLIGGESSPLHF. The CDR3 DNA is TGTGCCAGCAGCTTAAATTTGATCGGCGGGGAGAGTTCACCCCTCCACTTT. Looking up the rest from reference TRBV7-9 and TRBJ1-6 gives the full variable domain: DTGVSQNPRHKITKRGQNVTFRCDPISEHNRLYWYRQTLGQGPEFLTYFQNEAQLEKSRLLSDRFSAERPKGSFSTLEIQRTEQGDSAMYLCASSLNLIGGESSPLHFGNGTRLTVT.